This is a list of T cell receptor beta chains from one sample in a study of blood T cell repertoires in COVID-19. Clones were read by immunoSEQ multiplex PCR, and TCRdb kept only the in-frame ones, dropping some. The sample yields fewer than 350,000 clones, approximately 85% seen once. The sequenced material came from peripheral blood. Receptors originate from a human donor in a cohort sampled during active COVID-19. The CDR3 runs from the conserved cysteine through the conserved F or W. D genes are given only for firm matches. For some rows the clone size is stated as once, few or many, or as a class when expanded; others skip it.

once	TRBV7-8	TRBJ2-7	TRBD2	TGTGCCAGCAGCTTACGAGAGGCGGGGGGCAGCTCCTACGAGCAGTACTTC	CASSLREAGGSSYEQYF
NA	TRBV10-3	TRBJ1-2	TRBD1	TGTGCCATCAGCCAGACGGGACAGGGTTTAGTACTTAGCTACACCTTC	CAISQTGQGLVLSYTF
NA	TRBV18	TRBJ1-2	TRBD1	TGTGCCAGCTCACCAGCTACAGGGGCCGGGAGCTATGGCTACACCTTC	CASSPATGAGSYGYTF
NA	TRBV3-1/TRBV3-2	TRBJ1-4	TRBD1	TGTGCCAGCAGCAATTGGACAGGGGGTCGGGGAAAACTGTTTTTT	CASSNWTGGRGKLFF
NA	TRBV7-6	TRBJ2-2	NA	TGTGCCAGCAGCTTACTAGCTGTGGGCACCGGGGAGCTGTTTTTT	CASSLLAVGTGELFF
NA	TRBV3-1/TRBV3-2	TRBJ2-1	TRBD1	TGTGCCAGCAGCCTACAACAGGGGGCGCGCAATGAGCAGTTCTTC	CASSLQQGARNEQFF
NA	TRBV7-8	TRBJ2-1	TRBD1	TGTGCCAGCAGCTCTAAGGGGGCTTTAATGGGACATGAGCAGTTCTTC	CASSSKGALMGHEQFF
NA	TRBV6-6	TRBJ2-1	TRBD2	TGTGCCAGCAGTCTTAGCGGGGATGAGCAGTTCTTC	CASSLSGDEQFF
once	TRBV4-1	TRBJ2-7	TRBD1	TGCGCCAGCAGCCAAGCCTCGACCAGGGGGGAGCAGTACTTC	CASSQASTRGEQYF
NA	TRBV6-1	TRBJ1-1	NA	TGTGCCAGCAGTGAAGTCCAGAACACTGAAGCTTTCTTT	CASSEVQNTEAFF
NA	TRBV2	TRBJ1-2	NA	TGTGCCAGCGCGGGTTGGGGGGGCCCTAACTATGGCTACACCTTC	CASAGWGGPNYGYTF
NA	TRBV28	TRBJ2-1	TRBD1	TGTGCCACCGCGACAGGGTGGGATGAGCAGTTCTTC	CATATGWDEQFF